This T cell receptor beta chain was retrieved from a study of blood T cell repertoires in COVID-19. Study overall: The United States, Italy and Spain provided the acute and convalescent COVID-19 samples. Sources were T cells, B-cell-depleted T cells, or PBMCs; the material itself was cDNA or gDNA.

The CDR3 loop spans 15 amino acids. V shed 1 base, J shed 9 bases, and the junction held 5 bases outside the gene matches. Germline CDR1 reads SEHNR; CDR2 reads FQNEAQ (reference sequence). Sequenced by immunoSEQ multiplex PCR; TCRdb stores in-frame clones only, minus some. The sample carries around 160,000 clones, 84% recorded once. The chain uses TRBV7-9 and TRBJ1-6, with 8 bases identical to TRBD1. This TCR came from a human donor in a cohort sampled during active COVID-19. Sequencing input: peripheral blood. The CDR3 DNA reads TGTGCCAGCAGCTTAGGGCAGGGGGCGATTTCACCCCTCCACTTT. It codes for CASSLGQGAISPLHF.